Listed below are T cell receptor beta chains from one sample, sequenced in a study of T cell responses to AZD1222 COVID-19 vaccine. The repertoire was sequenced with immunoSEQ multiplex PCR; TCRdb's copy has only in-frame clones and lacks some. The data contain about 110,000 clones, 70% to 90% of them singletons. The sequencing used peripheral blood, collected on day 0 of AZD1222 vaccination. The receptors derive from an adult in good health. CDR3s leave out the opening cysteine and the closing phenylalanine or tryptophan.

j_gene | v_gene | CDR3aa
TRBJ1-2 | TRBV24-1 | ATSDPRGSRGYT
TRBJ1-5 | TRBV5-1 | ASREPGGPQH
TRBJ1-2 | TRBV6-1 | ASSESDYGYT
TRBJ1-2 | TRBV5-4 | ASSFLVRDGGYT
TRBJ1-1 | TRBV9 | ASSGGVHTEAF
TRBJ2-1 | TRBV7-2 | ASSLVGNEQF
TRBJ1-1 | TRBV6-5 | ASSYSRNTEAF
TRBJ2-3 | TRBV19 | ASSIAGGRDTQY
TRBJ2-1 | TRBV5-4 | ASRSLAGGYNEQF
TRBJ1-4 | TRBV4-1 | ASSQDPSYSGTGVEKLF
TRBJ1-1 | TRBV19 | ASSRDRGVNTEAF
TRBJ1-2 | TRBV20-1 | SARGFDGYT
TRBJ2-1 | TRBV11-2 | ASSSPPGTGANNEQF
TRBJ2-3 | TRBV5-1 | ASTPAPGPSTDTQY
TRBJ1-6 | TRBV5-1 | ASGPGTGWDSPLH
TRBJ2-1 | TRBV18 | ASSPPVLFNEQF
TRBJ2-1 | TRBV5-6 | ASSSYREENEQF
TRBJ2-7 | TRBV10-3 | ASSVRNGDEQY
TRBJ1-6 | TRBV11-2 | ASSRLGNSGT
TRBJ2-5 | TRBV6-5 | ASSYRTSGALETQY
TRBJ2-5 | TRBV6-5 | ASRLSGETQY
TRBJ2-1 | TRBV19 | ASSIVPASSYNEQF
TRBJ1-4 | TRBV9 | ASSVEGGIPTNEKLF
TRBJ1-2 | TRBV5-6 | ASSLYGLGANYGYT
TRBJ2-2 | TRBV7-8 | ASSRYRQTNTGELF
TRBJ2-7 | TRBV15 | ATSRDQQGDEQY
TRBJ2-7 | TRBV6-5 | ASSYTGTGHYEQY
TRBJ1-1 | TRBV18 | ASSPKTGGTEAF
TRBJ2-2 | TRBV7-2 | ASSLFRGIPGELF